This T cell receptor (beta chain) stems from a study of post-analysis software for immune sequencing data. Study-level information: Secondary progressive, relapsing-remitting and progressive-relapsing multiple sclerosis were among the included disease courses. Findings of the study overall: Analysis by F measure revealed that same-batch samples clustered strongly together. Patients carried roughly 5 TRBV segments more frequently than controls did, and TRBV5-6, TRBV5-1 and TRBV20-1 were among them.

CDR3 size: 15 residues. The V segment lost 6 bases and the J segment 6 bases; nucleotides outside the gene matches: 8. The germline V gene has CDR1 ENHRY and CDR2 SYGVKD. Built from TCR beta cDNA, the libraries had unique molecular identifiers in them. Once roughly 1 to 11 million T cells were used, roughly 0.5 million cDNA molecules resulted. From the PCR reads, TCRdb called clonotypes with MiXCR, one entry per CDR3 protein. The data contain about 810,000 distinct CDR3 sequences, roughly 50% of them seen just once; the ten biggest clones take up about 4.8%. A note on this clonotype: Its antigen is still unknown.

The genes are TRBV10-3 and TRBJ1-1; 12 nucleotides match TRBD1. The origin of this receptor is a girl aged 10 to 17 with multiple sclerosis. The sequenced sample consisted of blood. This CDR3 is CAISSRDRGLAEAFF. The CDR3 DNA reads TGTGCCATCAGCTCCCGGGACAGGGGGCTCGCTGAAGCTTTCTTT.